Presented here are 21 T cell receptor beta chains from one specimen sequenced in a study of blood T cells in healthy people across ages. A sample-barcoded 5' primer and a J-beta primer mix were used in a second PCR of roughly 7 to 12 cycles. In TCRdb, the 5' RACE reads were re-called with MiXCR into one record per CDR3 protein. Here the sample spans hundreds of thousands of distinct CDR3 sequences, roughly 21% being singletons. The sequencing input was blood. The origin of the receptors is a man aged 70-80 years in good health.

At least ten counts were recorded for this clonotype. The chain joins TRBV20-1 to TRBJ1-4, with TRBD1 identical over 10 bases. V was clipped by 3 bases and J by 4 bases; unmatched bases: 2. CDR1 is DFQATT and CDR2 is SNEGSKA in the germline V gene (reference sequence). This CDR3 has 14 residues. CDR3 coding DNA: TGCAGTGCTAGGGACAGGGGGTTTAATGAAAAACTGTTTTTT. Protein product: CSARDRGFNEKLFF.

The chain couples TRBV3-1 to TRBJ2-5; D is ambiguous. The V gene's germline CDR1 is LGHDT and CDR2 YNNKEL (reference sequence). V was pared by 1 base and J by 0 bases, with 12 bases between. The CDR3 length is 16 residues. CDR3 residues: CASSQGRQHNQETQYF. CDR3 nucleotide sequence: TGTGCCAGCAGCCAAGGAAGGCAACATAACCAAGAGACCCAGTACTTC.

This clonotype was seen more than once but under ten times. This chain connects TRBV20-1 to TRBJ2-7; unclear D gene. From germline, CDR1 is DFQATT and CDR2 SNEGSKA (reference sequence). The CDR3 covers 13 residues. V was shortened by 3 bases and J by 2 bases, with 11 bases between the two germline ends. For the CDR3, the DNA is TGCAGTGCTAGTAACCGGGCGACCTACGAGCAGTACTTC. Translating it yields CSASNRATYEQYF.

The J gene is TRBJ2-2, the V gene TRBV6-1, with D perhaps matching TRBD1 (6 bases). CDR3 size: 15 residues. Germline values: CDR1 MNHNS, CDR2 SASEGT. The germline V and J ends were trimmed by 6 bases and 1 base, with 12 bases remaining between them. The CDR3 reads CASRATGLNTGELFF. The CDR3 coding sequence is TGTGCCAGCAGAGCCACAGGGCTGAACACCGGGGAGCTGTTTTTT.

The table lists this clonotype with a few counts. The V call is TRBV2, the J call TRBJ1-4; D is unresolved. The CDR3 length is 12 residues. V gave up 6 bases and J gave up 5 bases, with 7 bases separating them. In germline, CDR1 is SNHLY, CDR2 FYNNEI. CDR3 in amino acids: CASRVSNEKLFF. In nucleotides, the CDR3 is TGTGCCAGCAGAGTCTCCAATGAAAAACTGTTTTTT.

This chain connects TRBV7-3 to TRBJ2-3, with 9 bases matching TRBD1. The CDR3 loop spans 16 amino acids. Germline assignment: CDR1 SGHTA and CDR2 FQGTGA. V lost 5 bases, J lost 2 bases, and 8 bases stayed unmatched. CDR3 coding DNA: TGTGCCAGCAGCCCCAAGACAGGGGGAGTCACAGATACGCAGTATTTT. Its translation: CASSPKTGGVTDTQYF.

This chain uses TRBV5-1 with TRBJ1-4; 7 bases line up with TRBD1. Germline CDR1 is SGHRS and CDR2 is YFSETQ. The CDR3 sequence is 15 residues long. Unmatched junction bases numbered 9, after V lost 2 bases and J lost 8 bases. CDR3 amino acids: CASSFGGQVGEKLFF. The CDR3 bases are TGCGCCAGCAGCTTCGGCGGACAGGTGGGCGAAAAACTGTTTTTT.

This clonotype appeared a few times. The CDR3: CATSRVRGSTEAFF. CDR3 coding DNA: TGTGCCACCAGCAGAGTTAGGGGGTCAACTGAAGCTTTCTTT. The gene calls are TRBV15 and TRBJ1-1; tentatively, D is TRBD1 (6 bases). Per the germline V gene, CDR1 is LNHNV and CDR2 is YYDKDF (reference sequence). There are 14 residues in the CDR3. The V end lost 1 base, the J end lost 5 bases, and 11 bases lay between the germline ends.

As regards this clonotype: Relative to the germline gene, one junction end is altered; a read error may explain this. This chain connects TRBV3-1 to TRBJ2-7; 9 nucleotides agree with TRBD2. There are 12 residues in the CDR3. Germline V CDR1 and CDR2: LGHDT, YNNKEL (reference sequence). The CDR3 region has the DNA TGTGCCAGCAACCAAGCGGGAGGCATACAGTACTTC. This codes for CASNQAGGIQYF.

This chain links TRBV7-4 with TRBJ2-1; no firm D call. Trimming pared 0 bases from V and 16 bases from J, leaving 13 bases between. The CDR3 is made up of 12 amino acids. Germline lookup yields CDR1 SGHVT and CDR2 SQSDAQ. CDR3 nucleotide sequence: TGTGCCAGCAGCTTAGCGCTTTCACTGGAATTCTTC. It yields the protein CASSLALSLEFF.

This clonotype was counted between two and nine times. The V and J genes are TRBV9 and TRBJ2-5, with D possibly matching TRBD2 (5 bases). The CDR3 consists of 16 residues. Germline V lookup: CDR1 SGDLS, CDR2 YYNGEE. Trimming shortened V by 0 bases and J by 1 base, and 13 bases separated the two germline ends. The chain's CDR3 is CASSVAGISGQETQYF. In nucleotides, the CDR3 is TGTGCCAGCAGCGTAGCCGGGATCAGCGGCCAAGAGACCCAGTACTTC. Using reference TRBV9 and TRBJ2-5 for the parts outside the CDR3, the full variable domain is DSGVTQTPKHLITATGQRVTLRCSPRSGDLSVYWYQQSLDQGLQFLIQYYNGEERAKGNILERFSAQQFPDLHSELNLSSLELGDSALYFCASSVAGISGQETQYFGPGTRLLVL.

This clonotype was seen more than once but under ten times. The rearrangement joins TRBV12-3 or TRBV12-4 to TRBJ1-2; no clear D. V lost 6 bases and J 6 bases, leaving 8 bases between the germline ends. The CDR3 is 11 amino acids. In DNA form, the CDR3 reads TGTGCCAGCAGCCGGTTCAATGGCTACACCTTC. Its translation: CASSRFNGYTF.

This clonotype has a handful of counts. The genes are TRBV5-1 and TRBJ2-1, with a weak D call TRBD2 (5 bases). Looked up from germline, CDR1 is SGHRS and CDR2 is YFSETQ. The V gene lost 4 bases and the J gene lost 8 bases, with 16 bases spanning the gap. The CDR3 is made up of 14 amino acids. CDR3 loop: CASSPLLVLDEQFF. In DNA form, the CDR3 reads TGCGCCAGCAGCCCCTTACTAGTTTTGGATGAGCAGTTCTTC.

This clonotype was counted many times. The V and J genes are TRBV27 and TRBJ2-1, with TRBD2 as a possible D gene (6 bases). V was clipped by 1 base and J by 3 bases, with 10 bases between them. CDR1 MNHEY and CDR2 SMNVEV come from the germline V gene (reference sequence). CDR3 length: 15 amino acids. CDR3 sequence reads: CASSLLGGVYNEQFF. Written as DNA, the CDR3 is TGTGCCAGCAGTTTATTAGGCGGGGTCTACAATGAGCAGTTCTTC.

This clonotype was found a few times. The CDR3 coding sequence is TGTGCCAGCAGTTCAACGTACACTGAAGCTTTCTTT. This encodes CASSSTYTEAFF. The chain carries TRBV27 and TRBJ1-1; no reliable D call. Trimming left V 4 bases short and J 3 bases short, with 6 bases between. Germline assignment: CDR1 MNHEY and CDR2 SMNVEV (reference sequence). This CDR3 region has 12 residues.

This clonotype was seen only a few times. The J gene is TRBJ2-2, the V gene TRBV21-1; the table's D gene call, TRBD2, was not cross checked with the DNA. TRBV21-1 is termed a pseudogene. This CDR3 has 17 amino acids. CDR3 sequence (DNA): TGTGCCAGCAGCAAAGGACTAGCGGGAGAGGGTAGCGGGGAGCTGTTTTTT. Its translation: CASSKGLAGEGSGELFF.

This clonotype was recorded a few times. The DNA for the CDR3 is TGTGCCAGCAGTTTGAGGCTGACTAGTTCGAACACCGGGGAGCTGTTTTTT. Protein product: CASSLRLTSSNTGELFF. The V and J genes are TRBV12-3 or TRBV12-4 and TRBJ2-2; D is possibly TRBD2 (6 bases). V was clipped by 3 bases and J by 0 bases, with 14 bases between them. The CDR3 contains 17 residues.

This clonotype occurred a few times. This rearrangement joins TRBV20-1 to TRBJ2-3; TRBD2 matches 13 bases. V gave up 5 bases and J gave up 2 bases; unmatched junction bases: 7. This CDR3 is built from 16 residues. The germline gives CDR1 DFQATT, CDR2 SNEGSKA (reference sequence). The CDR3 nucleotides are TGCAGTGCTCCACGACTAGCGGGAGGCCTCACAGATACGCAGTATTTT. Its protein is CSAPRLAGGLTDTQYF.

This clonotype appeared many times. The chain employs TRBV11-2 and TRBJ2-1, with D perhaps matching TRBD2 (6 bases). V was pared by 1 base and J by 6 bases, with 16 bases between. Germline-derived CDR1 and CDR2 are SGHAT and FQNNGV. The CDR3 is 16 amino acids. The CDR3 loop reads CASSLGDAGSRNEQFF. CDR3 bases: TGTGCCAGCAGCTTAGGGGATGCGGGATCTCGCAATGAGCAGTTCTTC.

This clonotype was recorded a few times. The chain has TRBV7-6 and TRBJ1-5; D gene ambiguous. The CDR3 sequence is 14 residues long. The germline gives CDR1 SGHVS, CDR2 FNYEAQ. V lost 0 bases and J lost 4, with 7 bases in between. DNA for the CDR3: TGTGCCAGCAGCTTAGCTACGGGGAATCAGCCCCAGCATTTT. Encoded protein: CASSLATGNQPQHF. Full variable domain (rest looked up from reference TRBV7-6 and TRBJ1-5): GAGVSQSPRYKVTKRGQDVALRCDPISGHVSLYWYRQALGQGPEFLTYFNYEAQQDKSGLPNDRFSAERPEGSISTLTIQRTEQRDSAMYRCASSLATGNQPQHFGDGTRLSIL.

In its sample, this clonotype was seen a few times. J is TRBJ1-4 and V is TRBV7-8; no reliable D call. CDR3 length: 15 residues. CDR1 is SGHVS, CDR2 FQNEAQ, per germline. Trimming removed 0 bases from V and 3 bases from J, with 8 bases in between. The DNA of the CDR3 is TGTGCCAGCAGCTTAGCAGCGGCAGCTAATGAAAAACTGTTTTTT. Its translation: CASSLAAAANEKLFF.